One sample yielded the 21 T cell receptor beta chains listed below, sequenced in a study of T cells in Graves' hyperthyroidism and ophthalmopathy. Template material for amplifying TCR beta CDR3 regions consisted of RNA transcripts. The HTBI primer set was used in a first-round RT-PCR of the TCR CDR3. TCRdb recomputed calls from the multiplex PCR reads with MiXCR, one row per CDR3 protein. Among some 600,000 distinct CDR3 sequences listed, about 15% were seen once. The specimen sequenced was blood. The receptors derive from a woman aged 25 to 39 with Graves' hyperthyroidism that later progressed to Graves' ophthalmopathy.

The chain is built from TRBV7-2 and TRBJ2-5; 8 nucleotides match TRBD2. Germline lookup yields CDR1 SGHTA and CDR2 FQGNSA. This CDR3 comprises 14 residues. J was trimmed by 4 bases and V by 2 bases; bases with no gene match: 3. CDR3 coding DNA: TGTGCCAGCAGCTTAACGGGAGGGCCAGAGACCCAGTACTTC. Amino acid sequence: CASSLTGGPETQYF.

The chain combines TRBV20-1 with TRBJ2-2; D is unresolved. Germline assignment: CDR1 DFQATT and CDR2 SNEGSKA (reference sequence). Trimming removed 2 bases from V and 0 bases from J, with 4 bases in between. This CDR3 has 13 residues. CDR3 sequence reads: CSARRSNTGELFF. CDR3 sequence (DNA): TGCAGTGCTAGACGGTCGAACACCGGGGAGCTGTTTTTT.

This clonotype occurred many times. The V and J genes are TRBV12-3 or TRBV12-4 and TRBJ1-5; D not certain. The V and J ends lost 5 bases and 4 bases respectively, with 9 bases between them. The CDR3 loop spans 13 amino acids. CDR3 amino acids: CASSLPQNQPQHF. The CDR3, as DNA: TGTGCCAGCAGTCTACCACAAAATCAGCCCCAGCATTTT.

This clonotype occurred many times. CDR3 protein: CASSLAGISNQPQHF. CDR3 DNA: TGCGCCAGCAGCTTGGCTGGGATAAGCAATCAGCCCCAGCATTTT. V gene TRBV5-1 combines with J gene TRBJ1-5, with D unclear. The germline V and J ends were trimmed by 0 bases and 1 base, with 8 bases remaining between them. The CDR3 totals 15 residues. Looked up from germline, CDR1 is SGHRS and CDR2 is YFSETQ.

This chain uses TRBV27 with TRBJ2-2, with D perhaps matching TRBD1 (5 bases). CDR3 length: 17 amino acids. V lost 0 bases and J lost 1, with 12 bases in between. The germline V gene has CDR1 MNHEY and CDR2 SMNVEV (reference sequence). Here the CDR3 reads CASSLSGPDGNTGELFF. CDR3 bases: TGTGCCAGCAGTTTATCGGGGCCGGACGGGAACACCGGGGAGCTGTTTTTT.

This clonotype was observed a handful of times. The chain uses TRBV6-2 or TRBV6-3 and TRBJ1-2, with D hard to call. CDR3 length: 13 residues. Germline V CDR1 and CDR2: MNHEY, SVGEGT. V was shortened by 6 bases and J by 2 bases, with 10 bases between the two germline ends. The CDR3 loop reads CASSGRDNYGYTF. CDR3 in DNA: TGTGCCAGCAGCGGCAGAGACAACTATGGCTACACCTTC.

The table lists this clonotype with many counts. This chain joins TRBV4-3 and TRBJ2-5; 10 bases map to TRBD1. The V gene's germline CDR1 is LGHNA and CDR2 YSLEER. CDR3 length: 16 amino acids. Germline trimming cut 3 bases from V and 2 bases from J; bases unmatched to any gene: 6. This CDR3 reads CASSHATGGRQETQYF. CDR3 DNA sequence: TGCGCCAGCAGCCATGCGACAGGGGGCAGGCAAGAGACCCAGTACTTC.

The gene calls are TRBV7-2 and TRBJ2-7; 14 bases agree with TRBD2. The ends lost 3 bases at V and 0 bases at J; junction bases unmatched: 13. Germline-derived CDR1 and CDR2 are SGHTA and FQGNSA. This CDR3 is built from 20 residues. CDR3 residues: CASSFSGTSGRASGSYEQYF. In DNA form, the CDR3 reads TGTGCCAGCAGCTTCTCAGGGACTAGCGGGAGAGCCTCAGGCTCCTACGAGCAGTACTTC.

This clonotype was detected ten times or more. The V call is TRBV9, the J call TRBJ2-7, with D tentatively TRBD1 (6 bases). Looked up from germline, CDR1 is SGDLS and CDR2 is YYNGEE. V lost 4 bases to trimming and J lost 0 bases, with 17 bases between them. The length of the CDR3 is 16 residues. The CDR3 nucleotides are TGTGCCAGCAGCCCCGGACAGCCGATTTTCTCCTACGAGCAGTACTTC. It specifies CASSPGQPIFSYEQYF.

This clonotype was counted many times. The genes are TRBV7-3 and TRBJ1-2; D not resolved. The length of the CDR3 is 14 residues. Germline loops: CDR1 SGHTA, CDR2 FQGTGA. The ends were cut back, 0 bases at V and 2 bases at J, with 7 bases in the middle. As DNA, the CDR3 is TGTGCCAGCAGCTTAACGCCAACCAACTATGGCTACACCTTC. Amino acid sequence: CASSLTPTNYGYTF.

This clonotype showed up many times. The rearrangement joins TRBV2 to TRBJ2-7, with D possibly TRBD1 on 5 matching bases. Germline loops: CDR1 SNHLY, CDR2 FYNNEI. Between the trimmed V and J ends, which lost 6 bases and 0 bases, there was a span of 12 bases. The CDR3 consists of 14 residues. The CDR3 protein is CASRIHRNSYEQYF. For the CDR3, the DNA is TGTGCCAGCAGAATCCACAGGAACTCCTACGAGCAGTACTTC.

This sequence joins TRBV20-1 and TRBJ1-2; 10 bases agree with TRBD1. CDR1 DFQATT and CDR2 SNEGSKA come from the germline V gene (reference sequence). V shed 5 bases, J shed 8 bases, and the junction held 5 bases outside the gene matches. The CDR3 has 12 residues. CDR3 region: CSAGGQGLGYTF. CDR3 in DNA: TGCAGTGCTGGGGGACAGGGGCTCGGCTACACCTTC.

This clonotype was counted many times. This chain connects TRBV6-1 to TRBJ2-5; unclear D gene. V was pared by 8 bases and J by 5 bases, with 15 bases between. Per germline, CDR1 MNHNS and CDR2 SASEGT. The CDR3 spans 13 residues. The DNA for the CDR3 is TGTGCCAGCGCACTCAAGGGTCCGGAGACCCAGTACTTC. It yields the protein CASALKGPETQYF.

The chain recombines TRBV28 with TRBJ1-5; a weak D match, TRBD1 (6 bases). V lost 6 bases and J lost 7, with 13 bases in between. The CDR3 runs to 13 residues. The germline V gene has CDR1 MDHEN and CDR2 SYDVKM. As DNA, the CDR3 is TGTGCCAGCAGGGGGGGGCTCTGGCAGCCCCAGCATTTT. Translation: CASRGGLWQPQHF.

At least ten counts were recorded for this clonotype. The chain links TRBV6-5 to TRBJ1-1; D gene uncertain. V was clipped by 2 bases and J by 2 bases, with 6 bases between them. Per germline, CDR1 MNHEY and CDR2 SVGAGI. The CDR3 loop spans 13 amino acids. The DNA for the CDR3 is TGTGCCAGCAGTTACCTCCTTAACACTGAAGCTTTCTTT. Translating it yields CASSYLLNTEAFF.

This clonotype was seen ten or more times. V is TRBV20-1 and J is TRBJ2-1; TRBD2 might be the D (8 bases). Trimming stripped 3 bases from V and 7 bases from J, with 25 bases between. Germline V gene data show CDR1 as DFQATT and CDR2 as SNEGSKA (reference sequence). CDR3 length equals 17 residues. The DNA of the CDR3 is TGCAGTGCTAGGGCGGGGGGACAGCCCACCGCTTGGAATGAGCAGTTCTTC. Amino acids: CSARAGGQPTAWNEQFF.

CDR3 in amino acids: CASSELAGGLGEQYF. CDR3 sequence (DNA): TGTGCCAGCAGCGAACTAGCGGGAGGTTTAGGCGAGCAGTACTTC. This rearrangement joins TRBV4-2 to TRBJ2-7, with TRBD2 matching 12 bases. Germline V gives CDR1 LGHNA, CDR2 YNFKEQ. Germline trimming cut 5 bases from V and 6 bases from J; bases unmatched to any gene: 8. The CDR3 contains 15 residues.

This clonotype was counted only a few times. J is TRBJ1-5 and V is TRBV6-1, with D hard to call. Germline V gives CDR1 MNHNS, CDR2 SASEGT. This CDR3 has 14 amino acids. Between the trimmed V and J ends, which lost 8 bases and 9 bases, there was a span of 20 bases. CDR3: CASRGNGLYRPQHF. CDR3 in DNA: TGTGCCAGCCGAGGAAACGGTTTGTATCGGCCCCAGCATTTT.

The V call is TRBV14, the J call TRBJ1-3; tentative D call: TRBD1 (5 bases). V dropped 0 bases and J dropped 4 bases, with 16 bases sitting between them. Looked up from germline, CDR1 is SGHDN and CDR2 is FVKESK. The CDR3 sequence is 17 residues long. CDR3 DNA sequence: TGTGCCAGCAGCCAAGAAGCTGTGCAGGGCGGAGGAAACACCATATATTTT. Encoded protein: CASSQEAVQGGGNTIYF.

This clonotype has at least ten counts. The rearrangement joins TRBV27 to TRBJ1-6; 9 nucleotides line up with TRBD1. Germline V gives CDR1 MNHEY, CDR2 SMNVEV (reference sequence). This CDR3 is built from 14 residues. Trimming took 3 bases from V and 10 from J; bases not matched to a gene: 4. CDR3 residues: CASSLRQGDSPLHF. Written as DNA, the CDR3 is TGTGCCAGCAGTTTGAGACAGGGGGACTCACCCCTCCACTTT.

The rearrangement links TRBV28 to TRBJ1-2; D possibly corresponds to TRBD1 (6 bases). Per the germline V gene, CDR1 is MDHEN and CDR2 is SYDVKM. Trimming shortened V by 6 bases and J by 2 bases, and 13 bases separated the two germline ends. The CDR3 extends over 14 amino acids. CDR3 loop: CASSAPGQNYGYTF. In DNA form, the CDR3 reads TGTGCCAGCAGCGCTCCTGGACAGAACTATGGCTACACCTTC.